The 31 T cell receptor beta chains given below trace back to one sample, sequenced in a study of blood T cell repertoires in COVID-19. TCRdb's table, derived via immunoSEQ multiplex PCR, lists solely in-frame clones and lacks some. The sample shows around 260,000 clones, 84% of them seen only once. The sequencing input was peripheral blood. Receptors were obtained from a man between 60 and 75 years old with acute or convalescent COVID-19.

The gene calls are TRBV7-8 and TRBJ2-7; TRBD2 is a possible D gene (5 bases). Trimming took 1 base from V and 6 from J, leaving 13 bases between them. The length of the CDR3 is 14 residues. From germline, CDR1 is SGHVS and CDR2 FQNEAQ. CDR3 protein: CASSLERSRSEQYF. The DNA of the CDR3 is TGTGCCAGCAGCTTAGAGCGGTCGCGTTCCGAGCAGTACTTC.

CDR3 DNA: TGTGCCAGCAGCCAAGTCTTAGGGGTCAATTCACCCCTCCACTTT. Translating it yields CASSQVLGVNSPLHF. The chain combines TRBV3-1 (or the pseudogene TRBV3-2) with TRBJ1-6; D may be TRBD1 (5 bases). The CDR3 runs 15 residues. Trimming removed 1 base at V and 7 bases at J, with 11 bases between. CDR1 and CDR2 from the germline V gene are LGHDT and YNNKEL (reference sequence).

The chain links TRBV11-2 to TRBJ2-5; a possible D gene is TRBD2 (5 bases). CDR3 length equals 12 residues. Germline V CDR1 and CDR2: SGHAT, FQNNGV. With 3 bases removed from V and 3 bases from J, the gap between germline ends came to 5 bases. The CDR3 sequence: CASSFGEETQYF. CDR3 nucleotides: TGTGCCAGCAGCTTCGGGGAAGAGACCCAGTACTTC. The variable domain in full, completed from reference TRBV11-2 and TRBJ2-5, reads EAGVAQSPRYKIIEKRQSVAFWCNPISGHATLYWYQQILGQGPKLLIQFQNNGVVDDSQLPKDRFSAERLKGVDSTLKIQPAKLEDSAVYLCASSFGEETQYFGPGTRLLVL.

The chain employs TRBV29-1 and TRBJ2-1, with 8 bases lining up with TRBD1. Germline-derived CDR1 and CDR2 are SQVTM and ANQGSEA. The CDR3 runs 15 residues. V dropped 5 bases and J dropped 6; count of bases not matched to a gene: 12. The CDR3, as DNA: TGCAGCGTTTCCCCGACTGACAGGGGTATCAATGAGCAGTTCTTC. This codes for CSVSPTDRGINEQFF.

The CDR3, as DNA: TGTGCCAGCAGTTTCTGGGACAACTCCAGGGGTTCACCCCTCCACTTT. Its protein is CASSFWDNSRGSPLHF. The gene calls are TRBV6-5 and TRBJ1-6; weak D call: TRBD1 (6 bases). Germline CDR1 reads MNHEY; CDR2 reads SVGAGI. The CDR3 spans 16 residues. V dropped 4 bases and J dropped 9 bases, with 19 bases sitting between them.

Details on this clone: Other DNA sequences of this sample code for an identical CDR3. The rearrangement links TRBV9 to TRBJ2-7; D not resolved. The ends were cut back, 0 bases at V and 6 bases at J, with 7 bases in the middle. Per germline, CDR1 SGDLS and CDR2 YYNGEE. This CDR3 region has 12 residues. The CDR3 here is CASSVETGEQYF. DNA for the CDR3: TGTGCCAGCAGCGTAGAAACGGGCGAGCAGTACTTC.

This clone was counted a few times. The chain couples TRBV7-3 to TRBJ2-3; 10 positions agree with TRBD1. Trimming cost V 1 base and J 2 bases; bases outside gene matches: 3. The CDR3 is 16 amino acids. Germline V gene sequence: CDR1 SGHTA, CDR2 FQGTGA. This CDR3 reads CASSLMGQGNTDTQYF. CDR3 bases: TGTGCCAGCAGCTTAATGGGACAGGGGAACACAGATACGCAGTATTTT. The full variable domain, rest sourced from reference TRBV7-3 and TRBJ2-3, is GAGVSQTPSNKVTEKGKYVELRCDPISGHTALYWYRQSLGQGPEFLIYFQGTGAADDSGLPNDRFFAVRPEGSVSTLKIQRTERGDSAVYLCASSLMGQGNTDTQYFGPGTRLTVL.

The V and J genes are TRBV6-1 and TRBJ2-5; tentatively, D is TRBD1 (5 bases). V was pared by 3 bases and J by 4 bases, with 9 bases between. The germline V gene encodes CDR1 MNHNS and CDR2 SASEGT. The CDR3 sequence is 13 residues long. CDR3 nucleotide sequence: TGTGCCAGCAGTGACAGGGTCGTAGAGACCCAGTACTTC. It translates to CASSDRVVETQYF.

The CDR3 loop is CASNSGVTYNEQFF. In DNA, the CDR3 is TGTGCCAGCAATTCGGGGGTAACCTACAATGAGCAGTTCTTC. The chain employs TRBV25-1 and TRBJ2-1; D might be TRBD2 (6 bases). CDR3 length: 14 amino acids. V was shortened by 7 bases and J by 2 bases, with 12 bases between the two germline ends. Per germline, CDR1 MGHDK and CDR2 SYGVNS.

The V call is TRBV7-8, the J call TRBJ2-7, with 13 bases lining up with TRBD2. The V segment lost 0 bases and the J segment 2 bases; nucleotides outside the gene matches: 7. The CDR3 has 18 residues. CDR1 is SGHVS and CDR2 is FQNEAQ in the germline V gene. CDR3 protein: CASSLARTSGGRAYEQYF. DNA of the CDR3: TGTGCCAGCAGCTTAGCTCGGACTAGCGGGGGCCGAGCCTACGAGCAGTACTTC.

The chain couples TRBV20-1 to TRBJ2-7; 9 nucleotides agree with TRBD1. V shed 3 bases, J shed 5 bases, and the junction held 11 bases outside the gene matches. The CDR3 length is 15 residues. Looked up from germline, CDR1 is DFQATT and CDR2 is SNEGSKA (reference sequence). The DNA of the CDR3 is TGCAGTGCTAGTGGGGGGAACAGGGGGCGCAACGAGCAGTACTTC. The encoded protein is CSASGGNRGRNEQYF.

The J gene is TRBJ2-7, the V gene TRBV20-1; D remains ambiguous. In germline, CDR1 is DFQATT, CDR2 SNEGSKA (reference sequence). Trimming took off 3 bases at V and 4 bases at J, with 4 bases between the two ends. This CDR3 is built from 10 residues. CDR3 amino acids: CSASRYEQYF. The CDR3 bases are TGCAGTGCTAGCAGGTACGAGCAGTACTTC.

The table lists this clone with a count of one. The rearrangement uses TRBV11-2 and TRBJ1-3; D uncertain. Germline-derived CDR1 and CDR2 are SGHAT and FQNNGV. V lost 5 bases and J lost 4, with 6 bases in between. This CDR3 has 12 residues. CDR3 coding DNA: TGTGCCAGCAGCATCTTCGGAAACACCATATATTTT. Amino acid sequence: CASSIFGNTIYF.

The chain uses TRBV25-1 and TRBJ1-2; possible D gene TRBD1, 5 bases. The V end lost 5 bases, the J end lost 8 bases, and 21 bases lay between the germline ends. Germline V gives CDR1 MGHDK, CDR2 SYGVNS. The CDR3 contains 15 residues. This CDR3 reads CASSPSGTVGGGYTF. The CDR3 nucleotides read TGTGCCAGCAGTCCATCCGGGACGGTTGGGGGGGGCTACACCTTC.

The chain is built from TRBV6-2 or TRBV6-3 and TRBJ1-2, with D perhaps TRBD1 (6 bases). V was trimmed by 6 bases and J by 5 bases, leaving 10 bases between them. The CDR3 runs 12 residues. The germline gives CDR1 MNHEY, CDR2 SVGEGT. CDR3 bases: TGTGCCAGCAGCCCGGACAGTTATGGCTACACCTTC. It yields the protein CASSPDSYGYTF.

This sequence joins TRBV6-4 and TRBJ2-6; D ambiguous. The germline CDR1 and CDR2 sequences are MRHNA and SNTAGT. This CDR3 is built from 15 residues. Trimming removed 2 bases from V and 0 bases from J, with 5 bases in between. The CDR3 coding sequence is TGTGCCAGCAGTGACGGCAGCTCTGGGGCCAACGTCCTGACTTTC. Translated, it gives CASSDGSSGANVLTF.

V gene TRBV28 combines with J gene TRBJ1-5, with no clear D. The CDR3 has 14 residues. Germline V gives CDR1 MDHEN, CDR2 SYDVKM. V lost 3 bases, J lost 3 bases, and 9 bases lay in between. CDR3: CASSFIGYNQPQHF. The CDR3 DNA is TGTGCCAGCAGTTTTATCGGGTACAATCAGCCCCAGCATTTT.

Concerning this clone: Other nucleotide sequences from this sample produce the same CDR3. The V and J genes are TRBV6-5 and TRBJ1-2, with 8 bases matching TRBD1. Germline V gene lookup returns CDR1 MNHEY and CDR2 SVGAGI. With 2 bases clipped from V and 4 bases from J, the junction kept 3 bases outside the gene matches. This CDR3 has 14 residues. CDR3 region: CASSYGQGLYGYTF. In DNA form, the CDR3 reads TGTGCCAGCAGTTACGGACAGGGCCTCTATGGCTACACCTTC.

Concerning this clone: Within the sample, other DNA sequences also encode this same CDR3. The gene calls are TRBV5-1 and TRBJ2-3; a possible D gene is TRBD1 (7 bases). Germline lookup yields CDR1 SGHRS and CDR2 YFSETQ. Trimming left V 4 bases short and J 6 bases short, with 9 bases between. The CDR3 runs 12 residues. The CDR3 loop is CASSPGGDTQYF. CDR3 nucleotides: TGCGCCAGCAGCCCAGGGGGGGATACGCAGTATTTT. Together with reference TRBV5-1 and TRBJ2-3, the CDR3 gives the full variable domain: KAGVTQTPRYLIKTRGQQVTLSCSPISGHRSVSWYQQTPGQGLQFLFEYFSETQRNKGNFPGRFSGRQFSNSRSEMNVSTLELGDSALYLCASSPGGDTQYFGPGTRLTVL.

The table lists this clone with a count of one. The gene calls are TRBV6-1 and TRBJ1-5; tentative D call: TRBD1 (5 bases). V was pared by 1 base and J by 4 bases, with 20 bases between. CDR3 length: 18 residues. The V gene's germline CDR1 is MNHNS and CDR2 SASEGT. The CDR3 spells CASSEEGWGGSINQPQHF. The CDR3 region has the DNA TGTGCCAGCAGTGAAGAAGGGTGGGGGGGTTCCATAAATCAGCCCCAGCATTTT.

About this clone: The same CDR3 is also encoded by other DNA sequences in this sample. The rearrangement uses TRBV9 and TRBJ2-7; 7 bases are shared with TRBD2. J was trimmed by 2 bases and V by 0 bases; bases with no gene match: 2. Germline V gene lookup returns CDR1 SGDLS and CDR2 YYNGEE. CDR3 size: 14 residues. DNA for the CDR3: TGTGCCAGCAGCGTAGGGGGGGGTCCCTACGAGCAGTACTTC. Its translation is CASSVGGGPYEQYF.

The CDR3 bases are TGTGCCAGCAGGGGGATTAGCGGGCCGAACACCGGGGAGCTGTTTTTT. Translated, it gives CASRGISGPNTGELFF. J is TRBJ2-2 and V is TRBV2, with 7 bases lining up with TRBD2. Trimming removed 6 bases from V and 0 bases from J; junction bases left unmatched: 7. The CDR3 runs 16 residues. Germline V gives CDR1 SNHLY, CDR2 FYNNEI.

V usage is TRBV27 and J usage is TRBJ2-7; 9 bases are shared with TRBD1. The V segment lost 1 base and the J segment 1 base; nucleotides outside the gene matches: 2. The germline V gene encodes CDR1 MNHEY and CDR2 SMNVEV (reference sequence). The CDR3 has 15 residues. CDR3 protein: CASSLFGTGSYEQYF. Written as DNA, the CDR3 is TGTGCCAGCAGTTTATTCGGGACAGGGTCCTACGAGCAGTACTTC.

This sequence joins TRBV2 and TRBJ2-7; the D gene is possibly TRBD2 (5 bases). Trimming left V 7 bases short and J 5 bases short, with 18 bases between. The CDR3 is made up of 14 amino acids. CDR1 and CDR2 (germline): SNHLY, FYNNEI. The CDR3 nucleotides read TGTGCCAGCACCCTGTCGGGGAACTCTGACGAGCAGTACTTC. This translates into CASTLSGNSDEQYF. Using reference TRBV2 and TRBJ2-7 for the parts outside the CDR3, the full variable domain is EPEVTQTPSHQVTQMGQEVILRCVPISNHLYFYWYRQILGQKVEFLVSFYNNEISEKSEIFDDQFSVERPDGSNFTLKIRSTKLEDSAMYFCASTLSGNSDEQYFGPGTRLTVT.

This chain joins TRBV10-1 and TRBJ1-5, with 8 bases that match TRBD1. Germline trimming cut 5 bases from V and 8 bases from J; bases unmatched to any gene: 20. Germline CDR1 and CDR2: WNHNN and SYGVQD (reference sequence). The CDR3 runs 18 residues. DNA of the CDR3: TGCGCCAGCAGTCAACAGGACAGGGCGCGCATTCGACTGGAGCCCCAGCATTTT. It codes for CASSQQDRARIRLEPQHF.

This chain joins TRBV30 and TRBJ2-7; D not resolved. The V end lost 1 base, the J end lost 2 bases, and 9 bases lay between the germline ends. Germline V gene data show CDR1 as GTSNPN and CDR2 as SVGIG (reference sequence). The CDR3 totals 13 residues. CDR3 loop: CAWSALGPYEQYF. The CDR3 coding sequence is TGTGCCTGGAGTGCCCTGGGCCCCTACGAGCAGTACTTC.

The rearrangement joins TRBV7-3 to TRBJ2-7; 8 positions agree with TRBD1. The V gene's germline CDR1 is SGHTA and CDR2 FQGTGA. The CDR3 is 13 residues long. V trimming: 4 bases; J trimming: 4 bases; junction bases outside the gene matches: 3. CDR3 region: CASSSYRGYEQYF. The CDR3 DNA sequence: TGTGCCAGCAGCTCCTACAGGGGGTACGAGCAGTACTTC.

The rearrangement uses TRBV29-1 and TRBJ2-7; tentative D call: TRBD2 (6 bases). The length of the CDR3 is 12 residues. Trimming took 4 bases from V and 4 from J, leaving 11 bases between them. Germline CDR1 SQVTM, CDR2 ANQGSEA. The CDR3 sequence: CSVVWGEYEQYF. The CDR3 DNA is TGCAGCGTTGTGTGGGGGGAATACGAGCAGTACTTC.

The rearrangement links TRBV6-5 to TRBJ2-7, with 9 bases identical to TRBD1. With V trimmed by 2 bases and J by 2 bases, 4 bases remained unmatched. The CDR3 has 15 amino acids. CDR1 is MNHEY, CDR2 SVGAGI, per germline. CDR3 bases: TGTGCCAGCAGTTACGACGGACAGGGGCCCTACGAGCAGTACTTC. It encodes CASSYDGQGPYEQYF.

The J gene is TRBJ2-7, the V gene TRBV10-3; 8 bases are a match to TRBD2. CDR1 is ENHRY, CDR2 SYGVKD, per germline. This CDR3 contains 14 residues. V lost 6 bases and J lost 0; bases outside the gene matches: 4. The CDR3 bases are TGTGCCATCAGCGTGGGGACTAGCTCCTACGAGCAGTACTTC. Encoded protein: CAISVGTSSYEQYF.

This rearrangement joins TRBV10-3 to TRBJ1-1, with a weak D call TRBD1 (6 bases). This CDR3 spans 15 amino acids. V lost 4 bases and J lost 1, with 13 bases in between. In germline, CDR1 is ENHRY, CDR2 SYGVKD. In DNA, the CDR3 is TGTGCCATCAGTGCTACAGGGCGAGGGAACACTGAAGCTTTCTTT. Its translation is CAISATGRGNTEAFF.